These 22 T cell receptor beta chains share one sample of origin, sequenced in a study of identical twins. TCRdb re-called the 5' RACE reads with MiXCR, one entry per CDR3 protein. The sample holds about 460,000 distinct CDR3 sequences; 11% to 15% are singletons and the top ten take about 0.54%. These data are also associated with another study on yellow fever vaccine responses in identical twins.

The sequenced sample was CD4+ T cells sorted from blood. The receptor set was obtained from a woman between 18 and 30 years old in good health.

This clonotype has a handful of counts. This rearrangement joins TRBV4-2 to TRBJ2-3; TRBD2 is a possible D gene (6 bases). CDR1 and CDR2 from the germline V gene are LGHNA and YNFKEQ. V lost 2 bases and J 1 base, leaving 10 bases between the germline ends. This CDR3 has 15 amino acids. The DNA of the CDR3 is TGTGCCAGCAGCCAATCGGCTAGCGGCACAGATACGCAGTATTTT. Protein sequence: CASSQSASGTDTQYF.

The chain recombines TRBV14 with TRBJ2-7, with 8 positions matching TRBD1. V shed 1 base, J shed 7 bases, and the junction held 6 bases outside the gene matches. The CDR3 extends over 14 amino acids. Germline V gene lookup returns CDR1 SGHDN and CDR2 FVKESK. The CDR3 region has the DNA TGTGCCAGCAGCCAAGCCCAGGGGGCGAGTGAGCAGTACTTC. It specifies CASSQAQGASEQYF.

The rearrangement uses TRBV20-1 and TRBJ2-6; no reliable D call. V was pared by 0 bases and J by 5 bases, with 11 bases between. CDR1 is DFQATT and CDR2 is SNEGSKA in the germline V gene (reference sequence). The CDR3 spans 15 residues. The CDR3 DNA follows: TGCAGTGCTAGAGATCCTGGTAAACGGGCCAACGTCCTGACTTTC. Encoded protein: CSARDPGKRANVLTF.

V is TRBV18 and J is TRBJ1-4; no clear D gene. This CDR3 has 15 amino acids. With 5 bases removed from V and 4 bases from J, the gap between germline ends came to 14 bases. CDR1 and CDR2 from the germline V gene are KGHSH and LQKENI. The CDR3 loop reads CASSTTPPLNEKLFF. The CDR3, as DNA: TGTGCCAGCTCAACCACTCCTCCCCTTAATGAAAAACTGTTTTTT.

There are many counts of this clonotype. This chain joins TRBV4-2 and TRBJ2-7; 14 nucleotides line up with TRBD2. The CDR3 consists of 20 residues. Unmatched junction bases numbered 17, after V lost 3 bases and J lost 4 bases. Per germline, CDR1 LGHNA and CDR2 YNFKEQ. CDR3: CASSQDRQGLTSGGAYEQYF. The DNA of the CDR3 is TGTGCCAGCAGCCAGGATAGACAGGGGCTGACTAGCGGGGGGGCTTACGAGCAGTACTTC.

This clonotype was found a few times. This rearrangement joins TRBV29-1 to TRBJ2-7; D gene ambiguous. In germline, CDR1 is SQVTM, CDR2 ANQGSEA. V gave up 1 base and J gave up 1 base, with 14 bases separating them. CDR3 length: 15 residues. In DNA form, the CDR3 reads TGCAGCGTTGAAGTAGAACAAATCGCTTCCTACGAGCAGTACTTC. Encoded protein: CSVEVEQIASYEQYF.

In its sample, this clonotype was seen many times. The chain recombines TRBV28 with TRBJ1-5; 8 bases are shared with TRBD1. Germline-derived CDR1 and CDR2 are MDHEN and SYDVKM. Germline trimming cut 8 bases from V and 0 bases from J; bases unmatched to any gene: 12. This CDR3 comprises 17 residues. This chain's CDR3 is CASFPGQGKISNQPQHF. The CDR3 DNA follows: TGTGCCAGCTTCCCCGGACAGGGAAAAATTAGCAATCAGCCCCAGCATTTT.

The rearrangement uses TRBV15 and TRBJ2-6; D ambiguous. The CDR3 consists of 14 residues. V was cut by 8 bases and J by 3 bases, with 11 bases left in between. Germline V lookup: CDR1 LNHNV, CDR2 YYDKDF (reference sequence). The CDR3 reads CATSGRYGANVLTF. As DNA, the CDR3 is TGTGCCACCTCCGGGCGGTATGGGGCCAACGTCCTGACTTTC. Full variable domain (missing parts from reference TRBV15 and TRBJ2-6): DAMVIQNPRYQVTQFGKPVTLSCSQTLNHNVMYWYQQKSSQAPKLLFHYYDKDFNNEADTPDNFQSRRPNTSFCFLDIRSPGLGDTAMYLCATSGRYGANVLTFGAGSRLTVL.

This clonotype was seen only a few times. The chain uses TRBV4-2 and TRBJ2-7; 14 positions agree with TRBD2. J lost 3 bases, V lost 0 bases, and 7 bases had no gene match. Germline CDR1 and CDR2: LGHNA and YNFKEQ. The CDR3 runs to 18 residues. CDR3 sequence (DNA): TGTGCCAGCAGCCAAGATCTGGGACTAGCGGGGGAAAGCTACGAGCAGTACTTC. It codes for CASSQDLGLAGESYEQYF.

V and J are TRBV7-2 and TRBJ2-5; 10 bases match TRBD2. Matching the DNA end better, TRBJ2-1 makes the J call doubtful. Germline CDR1 reads SGHTA; CDR2 reads FQGNSA. There are 16 residues in the CDR3. CDR3 nucleotide sequence: TGTGCCAGCAGCCGGGGAAGGACTAGCGGCCAGGAGACCCAGTTCTTC. Its protein is CASSRGRTSGQETQFF.

This clonotype was observed a few times. The J gene is TRBJ2-5, the V gene TRBV28, with 7 bases identical to TRBD1. J was trimmed by 5 bases and V by 5 bases; bases with no gene match: 8. This CDR3 comprises 14 residues. Germline-derived CDR1 and CDR2 are MDHEN and SYDVKM. The CDR3 region is CASSLYDRVETQYF. DNA of the CDR3: TGTGCCAGCAGTCTATATGACAGGGTCGAGACCCAGTACTTC.

The sample holds many counts of this clonotype. A read error may account for a junction end that differs from germline. This chain uses TRBV12-3 or TRBV12-4 with TRBJ2-1; TRBD2 matches 9 bases. The CDR3 has 14 residues. This CDR3 is CASSLAGLNNEQFF. Here the CDR3 DNA reads TGTGCCAGCAGTCTAGCGGGACTAAACAATGAGCAGTTCTTC.

The chain uses TRBV3-1 and TRBJ1-6, with a tentative D call TRBD1 (5 bases). Trimming took off 2 bases at V and 5 bases at J, with 10 bases between the two ends. The length of the CDR3 is 15 residues. Looked up from germline, CDR1 is LGHDT and CDR2 is YNNKEL (reference sequence). CDR3 in DNA: TGTGCCAGCAGCCAACTGGGACCGAATAATTCACCCCTCCACTTT. It specifies CASSQLGPNNSPLHF.

This clonotype was detected only a few times. The chain links TRBV3-1 to TRBJ2-1, with 8 bases identical to TRBD1. Germline assignment: CDR1 LGHDT and CDR2 YNNKEL (reference sequence). Losses at the gene ends were 5 bases for V and 9 bases for J; bases not matched to a gene: 9. The length of the CDR3 is 14 residues. This CDR3 reads CASSELSGGIEQFF. For the CDR3, the DNA is TGTGCCAGCAGCGAACTTTCAGGGGGCATTGAGCAGTTCTTC.

This clonotype was picked up a small number of times. The genes are TRBV12-3 or TRBV12-4 and TRBJ2-5; D uncertain. This CDR3 is built from 13 residues. V was clipped by 8 bases and J by 5 bases, with 15 bases between them. CDR3 residues: CASLISKEETQYF. The CDR3 bases are TGTGCCAGCCTCATCAGCAAGGAGGAGACCCAGTACTTC.

Notes on this clonotype: A read error is possible here, since a much larger clone lies one base away. This chain links TRBV12-3 or TRBV12-4 with TRBJ2-7, with a possible D match to TRBD2 (5 bases). V lost 5 bases to trimming and J lost 2 bases, with 7 bases between them. The CDR3 runs to 12 residues. For the CDR3, the DNA is TGTGCCAGCAGTACCGGGGCCTACGAGCAGTACTTC. Translation gives CASSTGAYEQYF.

The genes are TRBV14 and TRBJ2-2; D not certain. CDR3 length: 13 amino acids. The ends were cut back, 2 bases at V and 7 bases at J, with 8 bases in the middle. Germline-derived CDR1 and CDR2 are SGHDN and FVKESK. This CDR3 is CASSQRPNGELFF. The CDR3 bases are TGTGCCAGCAGCCAACGGCCCAACGGGGAGCTGTTTTTT. The full variable domain, completed using reference TRBV14 and TRBJ2-2, is EAGVTQFPSHSVIEKGQTVTLRCDPISGHDNLYWYRRVMGKEIKFLLHFVKESKQDESGMPNNRFLAERTGGTYSTLKVQPAELEDSGVYFCASSQRPNGELFFGEGSRLTVL.

This clonotype was observed a few times. The chain recombines TRBV5-1 with TRBJ2-3; 8 nucleotides agree with TRBD2. CDR1 is SGHRS and CDR2 is YFSETQ in the germline V gene. CDR3 length: 19 amino acids. V dropped 4 bases and J dropped 1; count of bases not matched to a gene: 17. The CDR3 DNA reads as TGCGCCAGCAGCCTGACAGGTCTTAGGAGCGGGGGAGGCACAGATACGCAGTATTTT. Its protein product is CASSLTGLRSGGGTDTQYF.

This sequence joins TRBV20-1 and TRBJ2-4, with 10 bases lining up with TRBD2. Per the germline V gene, CDR1 is DFQATT and CDR2 is SNEGSKA (reference sequence). This CDR3 is 16 amino acids long. Trimming removed 5 bases from V and 3 bases from J; junction bases left unmatched: 10. In DNA form, the CDR3 reads TGCAGTGCTCCCCGGGGAACTAGCGGGAACAAAAACATTCAGTACTTC. This codes for CSAPRGTSGNKNIQYF.

This clonotype was observed at least ten times. This chain links TRBV12-3 or TRBV12-4 with TRBJ1-1; D remains ambiguous. The CDR3 extends over 13 amino acids. Trimming cost V 4 bases and J 6 bases, with 12 bases left between them. The CDR3 is CASSSAGKAEAFF. The CDR3 DNA sequence: TGTGCCAGCAGTTCCGCGGGGAAGGCTGAAGCTTTCTTT.

The rearrangement uses TRBV5-1 and TRBJ1-2, with D possibly TRBD1 on 6 matching bases. Germline V gene sequence: CDR1 SGHRS, CDR2 YFSETQ. V lost 0 bases to trimming and J lost 1 base, with 19 bases between them. The CDR3 extends over 18 amino acids. The CDR3 spells CASSLAAEVTGFNYGYTF. The CDR3 nucleotides read TGCGCCAGCAGCTTGGCCGCGGAGGTAACAGGGTTTAACTATGGCTACACCTTC.

The chain recombines TRBV3-1 with TRBJ1-4; TRBD1 is a possible D gene (6 bases). This CDR3 region has 15 residues. V lost 6 bases and J lost 10, with 21 bases in between. CDR1 is LGHDT, CDR2 YNNKEL, per germline (reference sequence). The CDR3 sequence: CASSPVTGKAGKLFF. CDR3 DNA sequence: TGTGCCAGCAGTCCGGTAACAGGGAAAGCAGGAAAACTGTTTTTT.